This T cell receptor (beta chain) appears in the sequencing data of a study of cytomegalovirus exposure and HLA in healthy donors. Both 60 Vbeta primers and 13 Jbeta primers went into the PCR. Here immunoSEQ multiplex PCR was the method, and the copy in TCRdb shows in-frame clones only, minus some. The sample has approximately 140,000 clones. The CDR3 is made up of 15 amino acids. With 7 bases clipped from V and 5 bases from J, the junction kept 11 bases outside the gene matches. CDR1 is MNHEY and CDR2 is SVGAGI in the germline V gene. This sequence originates from a man aged 40-49 years in good health and CMV-seronegative. V usage is TRBV6-5 and J usage is TRBJ2-7; 10 positions agree with TRBD1. Sequences were obtained from PBMCs. Here the CDR3 DNA reads TGTGCCAGCATCTCACGACAGGGGGCTGAGCACGAGCAGTACTTC. Residues: CASISRQGAEHEQYF.